This entry lists 18 T cell receptor beta chains sequenced from one sample in a study of shared clonotypes between healthy human individuals. The protocol was immunoSEQ multiplex PCR, while the TCRdb copy is restricted to in-frame clones and leaves out a portion. This table has millions of clones, approximately 92% appearing once. Sequences were obtained from naive CD4+ T cells sorted from blood. The subset: CD45RA+ positively selected. The origin of the receptors is a man aged 18 to 30 in good health.

J is TRBJ2-3 and V is TRBV5-6; D is perhaps TRBD1 (5 bases). Germline CDR1 is SGHDT and CDR2 is YYEEEE. V lost 4 bases to trimming and J lost 4 bases, with 16 bases between them. This CDR3 is 15 amino acids long. The CDR3 reads CASSLIRVGADTQYF. Here the CDR3 DNA reads TGTGCCAGCAGCCTGATCAGGGTAGGGGCAGATACGCAGTATTTT.

This rearrangement joins TRBV28 to TRBJ2-5; no firm D call. From germline, CDR1 is MDHEN and CDR2 SYDVKM. The V and J ends lost 7 bases and 1 base respectively, with 19 bases between them. This CDR3 comprises 16 residues. This chain's CDR3 is CASTLQEGLPQETQYF. In DNA, the CDR3 is TGTGCCAGCACCTTACAAGAAGGCCTGCCCCAAGAGACCCAGTACTTC.

This clone was seen only a few times. The CDR3 DNA reads as TGTGCCAGCAGCACCCTAGACACAGGGAAGGGCTCACCCCTCCACTTT. Protein sequence: CASSTLDTGKGSPLHF. The chain links TRBV7-9 to TRBJ1-6; tentatively, D is TRBD1 (6 bases). Looked up from germline, CDR1 is SEHNR and CDR2 is FQNEAQ (reference sequence). The CDR3 loop spans 16 amino acids. Trimming cost V 5 bases and J 10 bases, with 21 bases left between them.

This clone was found once. V and J are TRBV6-4 and TRBJ2-2; 7 bases fit TRBD2. V shed 4 bases, J shed 3 bases, and the junction held 5 bases outside the gene matches. Germline lookup yields CDR1 MRHNA and CDR2 SNTAGT. The CDR3 has 15 residues. CDR3 nucleotides: TGTGCCAGCAGTGTCACTAGCGTGGACACCGGGGAGCTGTTTTTT. This translates into CASSVTSVDTGELFF.

As concerns this clone: Other DNA sequences within the sample encode an identical CDR3. V usage is TRBV5-1 and J usage is TRBJ2-3; D is unresolved. The V gene lost 0 bases and the J gene lost 0 bases, with 8 bases spanning the gap. The CDR3 consists of 15 residues. From germline, CDR1 is SGHRS and CDR2 YFSETQ. This chain's CDR3 is CASSLDSASTDTQYF. The DNA for the CDR3 is TGCGCCAGCAGCTTGGACTCAGCTAGCACAGATACGCAGTATTTT.

This clone was picked up one time. This chain links TRBV6-8 with TRBJ2-6; TRBD1 or TRBD2 may be the D gene (5 bases each). Trimming stripped 6 bases from V and 0 bases from J, with 18 bases between. The CDR3 has 18 residues. The germline CDR1 and CDR2 sequences are MNHGY and SAAAGT. CDR3 in amino acids: CASRPFWGRGSGANVLTF. The DNA for the CDR3 is TGTGCCAGCAGACCATTTTGGGGACGCGGCTCTGGGGCCAACGTCCTGACTTTC.

This clone was seen once. The CDR3 here is CASSYSGASGLHEQFF. Written as DNA, the CDR3 is TGTGCCAGCAGTTACTCAGGGGCTAGCGGGTTGCATGAGCAGTTCTTC. The gene calls are TRBV6-5 and TRBJ2-1; the match to TRBD2 covers 8 bases. The CDR3 contains 16 residues. Germline-derived CDR1 and CDR2 are MNHEY and SVGAGI. Germline trimming cut 0 bases from V and 8 bases from J; bases unmatched to any gene: 9.

This clone was observed once. This chain connects TRBV18 to TRBJ2-3, with TRBD1 matching 10 bases. J lost 1 base, V lost 2 bases, and 6 bases had no gene match. The CDR3 covers 17 residues. Per the germline V gene, CDR1 is KGHSH and CDR2 is LQKENI. CDR3 in DNA: TGTGCCAGCTCACCAAGGACAGGGGGGTTTGGCACAGATACGCAGTATTTT. Amino acids: CASSPRTGGFGTDTQYF.

The V and J genes are TRBV5-1 and TRBJ2-5; 16 bases align to TRBD2. The germline V gene encodes CDR1 SGHRS and CDR2 YFSETQ. The CDR3 loop spans 17 amino acids. Unmatched junction bases numbered 6, after V lost 2 bases and J lost 5 bases. The CDR3 reads CASSFGTSGRAGETQYF. The CDR3 coding sequence is TGCGCCAGCAGCTTCGGGACTAGCGGGAGGGCCGGTGAGACCCAGTACTTC.

The chain employs TRBV6-5 and TRBJ2-1; 7 bases line up with TRBD1. Per germline, CDR1 MNHEY and CDR2 SVGAGI. V trimming: 5 bases; J trimming: 0 bases; junction bases outside the gene matches: 4. The CDR3 is made up of 15 amino acids. The CDR3 is CASSNRGNSYNEQFF. For the CDR3, the DNA is TGTGCCAGCAGTAACAGGGGAAACTCCTACAATGAGCAGTTCTTC.

CDR3 nucleotides: TGTGCCAGCAGCTTAGTGAGACTAGCGGGAACCTCCTACAATGAGCAGTTCTTC. Translating it yields CASSLVRLAGTSYNEQFF. The V gene is TRBV11-2, the J gene TRBJ2-1, with 11 bases aligning to TRBD2. CDR3 size: 18 residues. CDR1 and CDR2 from the germline V gene are SGHAT and FQNNGV. Losses at the gene ends were 1 base for V and 0 bases for J; bases not matched to a gene: 5. The variable domain in full, with the rest retrieved from reference TRBV11-2 and TRBJ2-1, is EAGVAQSPRYKIIEKRQSVAFWCNPISGHATLYWYQQILGQGPKLLIQFQNNGVVDDSQLPKDRFSAERLKGVDSTLKIQPAKLEDSAVYLCASSLVRLAGTSYNEQFFGPGTRLTVL.

The rearrangement links TRBV18 to TRBJ2-1; maybe TRBD2 (5 bases). Looked up from germline, CDR1 is KGHSH and CDR2 is LQKENI. Trimming left V 4 bases short and J 8 bases short, with 12 bases between. The length of the CDR3 is 13 residues. The CDR3 DNA is TGTGCCAGCTCACGGGAGCTCGGATATGAGCAGTTCTTC. As protein: CASSRELGYEQFF. Variable domain in full (rest from reference TRBV18 and TRBJ2-1): NAGVMQNPRHLVRRRGQEARLRCSPMKGHSHVYWYRQLPEEGLKFMVYLQKENIIDESGMPKERFSAEFPKEGPSILRIQQVVRGDSAAYFCASSRELGYEQFFGPGTRLTVL.

The chain combines TRBV4-3 with TRBJ1-1; D is possibly TRBD1 (5 bases). Germline-derived CDR1 and CDR2 are LGHNA and YSLEER. Between the trimmed V and J ends, which lost 3 bases and 9 bases, there was a span of 17 bases. CDR3 length: 14 amino acids. The CDR3 region has the DNA TGCGCCAGCAGCCAGGACCCCCGGGGCAGCCAAGCTTTCTTT. Its protein product is CASSQDPRGSQAFF.

Notes on this clone: The sample has other DNA sequences that encode this CDR3 too. The chain is built from TRBV6-5 and TRBJ2-5, with unresolved D. V was shortened by 6 bases and J by 5 bases, with 7 bases between the two germline ends. CDR3 size: 11 residues. CDR1 is MNHEY and CDR2 is SVGAGI in the germline V gene. CDR3 bases: TGTGCCAGCAGCCGGGCGGAGACCCAGTACTTC. Its translation: CASSRAETQYF.

The CDR3 DNA sequence: TGTGCCAGCAGCGTAGCTGGGGGAGTAGGAGAGACCCAGTACTTC. Amino acid sequence: CASSVAGGVGETQYF. The chain carries TRBV9 and TRBJ2-5; tentatively, D is TRBD1 or TRBD2 (5 bases each). The CDR3 has 15 residues. Between the trimmed V and J ends, which lost 0 bases and 4 bases, there was a span of 13 bases. Germline values: CDR1 SGDLS, CDR2 YYNGEE.

The CDR3: CASSYTPGSSGNTIYF. The CDR3 nucleotides are TGTGCCAGCAGTTACACCCCGGGTAGCTCTGGAAACACCATATATTTT. The chain links TRBV6-5 to TRBJ1-3; D is undetermined. Germline V gives CDR1 MNHEY, CDR2 SVGAGI. CDR3 size: 16 residues. The ends were cut back, 2 bases at V and 0 bases at J, with 11 bases in the middle.

In the case of this clone: This same CDR3 is encoded by further DNA sequences in the sample. This sequence joins TRBV19 and TRBJ1-5, with 7 bases that match TRBD1. The germline V gene encodes CDR1 LNHDA and CDR2 SQIVND (reference sequence). This CDR3 has 15 amino acids. The trim removed 4 bases at V and 4 bases at J, leaving 7 bases unmatched. Written as DNA, the CDR3 is TGTGCCAGTAGTACCACAGGGGTGGGGAATCAGCCCCAGCATTTT. Its protein is CASSTTGVGNQPQHF.

The genes are TRBV6-5 and TRBJ1-1; D gene unclear. Germline CDR1 reads MNHEY; CDR2 reads SVGAGI. The CDR3 has 12 amino acids. Trimming left V 6 bases short and J 11 bases short, with 16 bases between. CDR3 loop: CASRSTPNVAFF. The CDR3 region has the DNA TGTGCCAGCAGATCCACCCCTAACGTGGCTTTCTTT.